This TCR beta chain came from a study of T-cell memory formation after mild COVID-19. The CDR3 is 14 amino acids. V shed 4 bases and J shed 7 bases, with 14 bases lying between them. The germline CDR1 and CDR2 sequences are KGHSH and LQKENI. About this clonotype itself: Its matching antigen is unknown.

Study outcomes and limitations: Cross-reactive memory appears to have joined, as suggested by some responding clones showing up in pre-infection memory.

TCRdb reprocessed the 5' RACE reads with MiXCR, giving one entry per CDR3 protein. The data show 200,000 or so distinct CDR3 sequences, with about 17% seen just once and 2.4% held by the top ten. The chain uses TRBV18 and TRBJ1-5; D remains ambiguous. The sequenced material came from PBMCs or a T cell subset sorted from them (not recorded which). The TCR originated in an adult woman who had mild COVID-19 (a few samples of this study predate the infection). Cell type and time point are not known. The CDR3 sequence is CASSLLQDRQPQHF. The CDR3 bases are TGTGCCAGCTCACTCCTCCAAGATCGGCAGCCCCAGCATTTT.